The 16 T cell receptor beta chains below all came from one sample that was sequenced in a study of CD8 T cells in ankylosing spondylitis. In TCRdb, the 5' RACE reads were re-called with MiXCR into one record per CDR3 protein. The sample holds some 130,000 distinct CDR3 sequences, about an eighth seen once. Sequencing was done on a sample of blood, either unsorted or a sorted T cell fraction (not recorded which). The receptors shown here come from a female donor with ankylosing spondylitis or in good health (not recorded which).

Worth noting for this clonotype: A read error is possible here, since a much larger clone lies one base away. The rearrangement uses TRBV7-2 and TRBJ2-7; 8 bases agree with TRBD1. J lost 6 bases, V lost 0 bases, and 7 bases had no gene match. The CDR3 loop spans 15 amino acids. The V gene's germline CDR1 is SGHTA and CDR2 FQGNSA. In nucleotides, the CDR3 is TGTGCCAGCAGCTTAGCGGGACAGGAGCCCTGCGAGCAGTACTTC. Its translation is CASSLAGQEPCEQYF.

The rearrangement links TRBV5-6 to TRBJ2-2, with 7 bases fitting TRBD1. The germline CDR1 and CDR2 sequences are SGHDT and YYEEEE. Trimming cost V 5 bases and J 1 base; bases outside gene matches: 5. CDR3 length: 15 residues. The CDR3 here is CASRAGGLNTGELFF. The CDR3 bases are TGTGCCAGCAGGGCAGGGGGTCTGAACACCGGGGAGCTGTTTTTT.

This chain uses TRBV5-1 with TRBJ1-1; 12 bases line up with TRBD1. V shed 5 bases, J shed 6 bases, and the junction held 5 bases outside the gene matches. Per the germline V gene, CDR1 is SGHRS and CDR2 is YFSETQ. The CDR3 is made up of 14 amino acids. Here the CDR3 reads CASRPGQGASEAFF. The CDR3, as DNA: TGCGCCAGCAGGCCGGGACAGGGGGCGTCTGAAGCTTTCTTT.

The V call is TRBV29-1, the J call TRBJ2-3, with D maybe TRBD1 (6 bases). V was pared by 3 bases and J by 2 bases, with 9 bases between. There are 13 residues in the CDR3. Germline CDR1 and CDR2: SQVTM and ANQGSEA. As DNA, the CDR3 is TGCAGCGTTGATACAGGGCACACAGATACGCAGTATTTT. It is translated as CSVDTGHTDTQYF.

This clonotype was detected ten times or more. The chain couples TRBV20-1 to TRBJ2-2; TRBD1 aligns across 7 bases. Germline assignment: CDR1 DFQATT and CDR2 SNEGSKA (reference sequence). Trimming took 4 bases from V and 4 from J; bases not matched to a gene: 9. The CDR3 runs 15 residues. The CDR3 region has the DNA TGCAGTGCTAACCGACAGGGTTCTATCACCGGGGAGCTGTTTTTT. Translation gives CSANRQGSITGELFF.

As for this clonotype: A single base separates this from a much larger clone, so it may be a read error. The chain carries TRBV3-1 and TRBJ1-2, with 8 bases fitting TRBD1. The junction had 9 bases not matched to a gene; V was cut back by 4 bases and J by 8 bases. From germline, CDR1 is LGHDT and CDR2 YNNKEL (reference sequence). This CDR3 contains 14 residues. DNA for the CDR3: TGTGCCAGCAGCCCGGGGGCAGGGGGCGACGGCTACACCTTC. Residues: CASSPGAGGDGYTF.

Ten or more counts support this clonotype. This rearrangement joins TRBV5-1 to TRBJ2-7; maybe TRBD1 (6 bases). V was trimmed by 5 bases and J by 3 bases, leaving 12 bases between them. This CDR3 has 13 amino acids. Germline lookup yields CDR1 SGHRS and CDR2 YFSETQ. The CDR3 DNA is TGCGCCAGCAGACGGGACACACTCTACGAGCAGTACTTC. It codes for CASRRDTLYEQYF. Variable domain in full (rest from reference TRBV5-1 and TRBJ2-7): KAGVTQTPRYLIKTRGQQVTLSCSPISGHRSVSWYQQTPGQGLQFLFEYFSETQRNKGNFPGRFSGRQFSNSRSEMNVSTLELGDSALYLCASRRDTLYEQYFGPGTRLTVT.

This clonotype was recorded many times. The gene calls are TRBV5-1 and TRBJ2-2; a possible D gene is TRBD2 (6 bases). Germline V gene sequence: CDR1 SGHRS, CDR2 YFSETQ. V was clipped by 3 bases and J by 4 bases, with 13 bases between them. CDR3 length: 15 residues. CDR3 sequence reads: CASSSTSLGTGELFF. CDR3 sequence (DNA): TGCGCCAGCAGCTCCACTAGCCTGGGCACCGGGGAGCTGTTTTTT.

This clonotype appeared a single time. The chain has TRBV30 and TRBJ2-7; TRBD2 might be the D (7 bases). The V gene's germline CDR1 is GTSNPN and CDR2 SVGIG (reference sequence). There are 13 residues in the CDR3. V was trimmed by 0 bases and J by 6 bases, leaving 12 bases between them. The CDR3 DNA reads TGTGCCTGGAGTGTACGAAGGGGGGGCGAGCAGTACTTC. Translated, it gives CAWSVRRGGEQYF. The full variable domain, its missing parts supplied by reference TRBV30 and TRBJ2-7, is SQTIHQWPATLVQPVGSPLSLECTVEGTSNPNLYWYRQAAGRGLQLLFYSVGIGQISSEVPQNLSASRPQDRQFILSSKKLLLSDSGFYLCAWSVRRGGEQYFGPGTRLTVT.

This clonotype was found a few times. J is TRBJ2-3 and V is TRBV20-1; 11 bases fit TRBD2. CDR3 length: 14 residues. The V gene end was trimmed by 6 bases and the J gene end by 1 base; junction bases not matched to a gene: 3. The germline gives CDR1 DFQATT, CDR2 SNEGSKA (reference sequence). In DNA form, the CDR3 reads TGCAGTGCCAAGACTAGCGGGGGCACAGATACGCAGTATTTT. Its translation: CSAKTSGGTDTQYF.

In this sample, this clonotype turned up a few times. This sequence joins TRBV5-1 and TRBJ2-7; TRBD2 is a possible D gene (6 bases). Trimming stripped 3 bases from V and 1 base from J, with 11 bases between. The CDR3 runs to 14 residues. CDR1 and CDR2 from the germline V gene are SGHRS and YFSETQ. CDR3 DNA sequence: TGCGCCAGCAGCTCGCCGGGACTTTCCTACGAGCAGTACTTC. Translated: CASSSPGLSYEQYF.

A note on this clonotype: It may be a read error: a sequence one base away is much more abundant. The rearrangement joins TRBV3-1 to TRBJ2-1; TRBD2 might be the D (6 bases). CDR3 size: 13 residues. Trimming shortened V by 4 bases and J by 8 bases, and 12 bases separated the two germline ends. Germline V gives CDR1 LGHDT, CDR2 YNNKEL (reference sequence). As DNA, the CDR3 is TGTGCCAGCAGCCGCACTTGGAGGGATGAGCAGTTCTTC. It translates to CASSRTWRDEQFF.

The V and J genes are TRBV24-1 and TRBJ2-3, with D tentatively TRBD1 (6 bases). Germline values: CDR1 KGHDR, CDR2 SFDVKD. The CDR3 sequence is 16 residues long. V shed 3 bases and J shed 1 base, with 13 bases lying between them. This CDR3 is CATSDVQGTGTDTQYF. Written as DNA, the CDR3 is TGTGCCACCAGTGATGTACAGGGCACGGGCACAGATACGCAGTATTTT.

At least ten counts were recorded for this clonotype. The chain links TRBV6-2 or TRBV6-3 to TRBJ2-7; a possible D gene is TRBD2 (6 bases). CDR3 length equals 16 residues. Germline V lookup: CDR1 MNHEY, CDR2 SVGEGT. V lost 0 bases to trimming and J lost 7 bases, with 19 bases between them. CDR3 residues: CASSYSLAAVLWEQYF. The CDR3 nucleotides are TGTGCCAGCAGTTACTCCTTAGCGGCAGTACTATGGGAGCAGTACTTC.

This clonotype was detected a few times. The CDR3 sequence: CASSPDLITDGQYF. The DNA of the CDR3 is TGCGCCAGCAGCCCTGACCTAATAACCGACGGGCAGTACTTC. The V gene is TRBV5-1, the J gene TRBJ2-7; no clear D. The V gene lost 4 bases and the J gene lost 9 bases, with 20 bases spanning the gap. This CDR3 is built from 14 residues. Germline values: CDR1 SGHRS, CDR2 YFSETQ.

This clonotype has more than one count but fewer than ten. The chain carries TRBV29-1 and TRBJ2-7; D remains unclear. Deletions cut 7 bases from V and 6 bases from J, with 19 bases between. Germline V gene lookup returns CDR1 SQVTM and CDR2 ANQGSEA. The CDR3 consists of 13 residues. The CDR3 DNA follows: TGCAGCGCCGAGTACGGGCTACTGGGCGAGCAGTACTTC. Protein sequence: CSAEYGLLGEQYF.